This T cell receptor beta chain came from a study of blood T cell repertoires in COVID-19 (TCRdb year 2020). Some background on the complete study: Samples from collaborators originated in the United States, Italy and Spain and spanned both the acute and convalescent phases of COVID-19. The material from the prospective study consisted of cDNA or gDNA derived from T cells, B-cell-depleted T cells, or PBMCs. The dataset comprised deeply sampled blood TCRbeta repertoires from subjects exposed to, actively infected with, or recovered from COVID-19. The repertoires were released in a freely available public database intended as a resource for research on the immune response to SARS-CoV-2. The samples were drawn from the first 160 participants of the ongoing ImmuneRACE study and from over 950 subjects provided by 6 global collaborators. A de-identified subject ID, COVID-19 status, age in years and sex were almost always included in the sample metadata. Where available, HLA class I and class II types were obtained from metadata supplied by the sample provider rather than from assay-based typing.

TCRbeta CDR3 regions were amplified from genomic DNA by means of the immunoSEQ Assay, a bias-controlled multiplex PCR. The authors' analysis ran thus. Within the assay, amplification of reference gene primers was used to estimate how many nucleated cells each sample contained. To quantify the absolute abundance of each unique TCRbeta CDR3 rearrangement, sequence reads were collapsed and filtered. Productive Simpson clonality was computed per sample as the square root of Simpson's diversity index over productive rearrangements. TCRdb obtained this table from immuneACCESS and retained in-frame rearrangements with V and J assigned. These tables miss some clones; where compared with another copy, unresolved V genes account for less than half of the shortfall, and the remainder is unexplained. V, J and clone size are taken as reported in that table, and D and trimming were inferred from the DNA itself. The sample records 65,000 or so clones, about four fifths of which are singletons. The ten largest clones represent approximately 6.8% of the sample.

On this clone: The antigen this receptor binds is unknown. The record has no base qualities; no much larger clone is one base away.

The collaborating institutions used their own protocols to collect whole blood in K2EDTA tubes. For TCRbeta analysis, collaborators shipped samples in one of three forms: frozen whole blood, isolated PBMCs, or DNA extracted from either of those sample types. The germline V gene gives CDR1 as KGHSH and CDR2 as LQKENI. V loses 3 bases at its end and J loses 2 bases; junction bases beyond the gene matches: 7. The CDR3 runs 16 amino acids, cysteine and phenylalanine included. The retained sequence is limited to the CDR3, 48 bases, with the frame set at the first base. The research as a whole found: The quantity of clinical and demographic metadata differed by source and by participant and was supplied without curation.

The chain is made from TRBV18 and TRBJ1-1, with 9 central nucleotides matching TRBD1. The receptor was isolated from a woman aged 45-65 years with active or convalescent COVID-19. Sequenced sample: peripheral blood. The DNA is TGTGCCAGCTCACCTCGGGACAGGGATATCAACACTGAAGCTTTCTTT. It is translated as CASSPRDRDINTEAFF.